Below are 5 T cell receptor beta chains sequenced from a single sample in a study of beta chain features in type 1 diabetes. Which antigens these TCRs recognize remains unknown. Study-level results: Among patients with Type 1 diabetes, TCRB CDR3s were moderately but significantly shorter in every one of the four CD4+ subsets.

Expressed TCRB transcripts got sequenced, as all isolated RNA was reverse transcribed. Clones were read by immunoSEQ multiplex PCR, and TCRdb kept only the in-frame ones, dropping some. The table includes 600,000 or so clones, 11% to 15% detected once. Specimen: naive CD4+ T cells from blood. These receptor sequences come from a man between 18 and 35 years old with type 1 diabetes.

This clone was detected a few times. Here the CDR3 reads CASTRTGEAFF. In DNA, the CDR3 is TGTGCCAGCACCCGAACAGGTGAAGCTTTCTTT. V gene TRBV28 combines with J gene TRBJ1-1; weak D call: TRBD1 (5 bases). Germline V lookup: CDR1 MDHEN, CDR2 SYDVKM. V lost 7 bases and J 7 bases, leaving 10 bases between the germline ends. The CDR3 runs to 11 residues.

The chain has TRBV18 and TRBJ2-3; 7 positions match TRBD1. After removal of 3 bases from V and 6 bases from J, the junction contained 3 bases not matched to a gene. The CDR3 sequence is 13 residues long. Germline V gene lookup returns CDR1 KGHSH and CDR2 LQKENI. DNA of the CDR3: TGTGCCAGCTCACCGACAGGGTCGGATACGCAGTATTTT. Its translation: CASSPTGSDTQYF.

The J gene is TRBJ2-3, the V gene TRBV9; D not certain. Germline-derived CDR1 and CDR2 are SGDLS and YYNGEE. The CDR3 is made up of 17 amino acids. Trimming took 3 bases from V and 5 from J, leaving 22 bases between them. For the CDR3, the DNA is TGTGCCAGCAGCGCACCACGGGTCCCCGCTAAGGAAGATACGCAGTATTTT. It is translated as CASSAPRVPAKEDTQYF.

This clone appeared a few times. The chain carries TRBV7-8 and TRBJ2-5; D may be TRBD1 or TRBD2 (5 bases each). Trimming shortened V by 2 bases and J by 4 bases, and 11 bases separated the two germline ends. The CDR3 is 14 residues long. CDR1 is SGHVS, CDR2 FQNEAQ, per germline. The CDR3 coding sequence is TGTGCCAGCAGCTTACCCGGGACCGGAGAGACCCAGTACTTC. Its translation is CASSLPGTGETQYF.

The genes are TRBV28 and TRBJ2-3; 10 bases align to TRBD2. Trimming cost V 4 bases and J 5 bases; bases outside gene matches: 9. CDR3 length: 16 residues. CDR1 and CDR2 from the germline V gene are MDHEN and SYDVKM. CDR3 in DNA: TGTGCCAGCAGTTCCCCCACAGCGGGGGGGCTAGATACGCAGTATTTT. As protein: CASSSPTAGGLDTQYF.